These 11 T cell receptor beta chains were all obtained from the same sample, sequenced in a study of CD8+ T cells in alopecia areata. Extracted RNA was reverse transcribed, and the resulting cDNA served as sequencing template. The data were produced by immunoSEQ multiplex PCR, yet TCRdb's version contains in-frame clones alone and is incomplete. The sample lists roughly 140,000 clones, around 50% occurring once. The source was CD8+ T cells sorted from blood, collected at week 0. The receptors were sampled from a human donor with alopecia areata.

This chain uses TRBV30 with TRBJ2-1, with D possibly being TRBD1 (5 bases). Trimming pared 1 base from V and 6 bases from J, leaving 10 bases between. CDR3 length equals 13 residues. CDR1 is GTSNPN, CDR2 SVGIG, per germline (reference sequence). CDR3 residues: CAWSDQGGNEQFF. CDR3 in DNA: TGTGCCTGGAGTGATCAGGGTGGCAATGAGCAGTTCTTC.

The chain is built from TRBV5-6 and TRBJ2-7; D is unresolved. The CDR3 has 12 residues. Per the germline V gene, CDR1 is SGHDT and CDR2 is YYEEEE. Trimming pared 4 bases from V and 2 bases from J, leaving 7 bases between. The CDR3, as DNA: TGTGCCAGCAGCACGGTTCCCTACGAGCAGTACTTC. Its protein is CASSTVPYEQYF.

The count of this clone is one. In DNA form, the CDR3 reads TGTGCCAGCAGTGATTCACACCGGGACAGGGGGCAATTAGAGCAGTACTTC. Translating gives CASSDSHRDRGQLEQYF. J is TRBJ2-7 and V is TRBV25-1; 12 bases are a match to TRBD1. The CDR3 is 17 amino acids. Unmatched junction bases numbered 13, after V lost 3 bases and J lost 7 bases. The germline V gene has CDR1 MGHDK and CDR2 SYGVNS.

In its sample, this clone was seen a few times. This chain connects TRBV15 to TRBJ2-3; no firm D call. V lost 6 bases and J 8 bases, leaving 21 bases between the germline ends. CDR1 is LNHNV and CDR2 is YYDKDF in the germline V gene (reference sequence). The CDR3 contains 15 residues. The CDR3 DNA sequence: TGTGCCACCAGTCCCAAGATCATGGAGTTCTTTACGCAGTATTTT. Translated, it gives CATSPKIMEFFTQYF. Together with reference TRBV15 and TRBJ2-3, the CDR3 gives the full variable domain: DAMVIQNPRYQVTQFGKPVTLSCSQTLNHNVMYWYQQKSSQAPKLLFHYYDKDFNNEADTPDNFQSRRPNTSFCFLDIRSPGLGDTAMYLCATSPKIMEFFTQYFGPGTRLTVL.

The rearrangement joins TRBV11-2 to TRBJ2-1; D call uncertain. Trimming stripped 4 bases from V and 7 bases from J, with 8 bases between. The CDR3 consists of 12 residues. Germline values: CDR1 SGHAT, CDR2 FQNNGV. CDR3 region: CASSSSPNEQFF. The CDR3 region has the DNA TGTGCCAGCAGCTCCTCCCCTAATGAGCAGTTCTTC.

This clone was seen a handful of times. V is TRBV30 and J is TRBJ2-7; a possible D gene is TRBD2 (5 bases). Per the germline V gene, CDR1 is GTSNPN and CDR2 is SVGIG (reference sequence). The CDR3 runs 13 residues. Between the trimmed V and J ends, which lost 1 base and 0 bases, there was a span of 7 bases. CDR3 bases: TGTGCCTGGAGTGCCGGGATCTCCTACGAGCAGTACTTC. It encodes CAWSAGISYEQYF.

This clone occurred a few times. CDR3 DNA sequence: TGTGCCTACCAAGAGAACACCGGGGAGCTGTTTTTT. This gives the protein CAYQENTGELFF. The V and J genes are TRBV30 and TRBJ2-2; no clear D gene. Germline V gene data show CDR1 as GTSNPN and CDR2 as SVGIG (reference sequence). Between the trimmed V and J ends, which lost 7 bases and 1 base, there was a span of 7 bases. The CDR3 contains 12 residues.

The chain recombines TRBV7-6 with TRBJ2-5; 12 nucleotides match TRBD2. J gave up 1 base and V 5 bases, and 8 bases lay outside the gene matches. The CDR3 sequence is 17 residues long. Germline lookup yields CDR1 SGHVS and CDR2 FNYEAQ. Here the CDR3 reads CASSTRTSGDFQETQYF. DNA for the CDR3: TGTGCCAGCAGCACCCGGACTAGCGGGGACTTCCAAGAGACCCAGTACTTC.

The chain joins TRBV7-8 to TRBJ1-2; D not resolved. The germline V and J ends were trimmed by 5 bases and 8 bases, with 15 bases remaining between them. CDR3 length: 13 residues. CDR1 is SGHVS and CDR2 is FQNEAQ in the germline V gene. This CDR3 is CASSLGLTSGYTF. Written as DNA, the CDR3 is TGTGCCAGCAGCCTGGGCCTGACTTCGGGCTACACCTTC. Full variable domain (missing parts from reference TRBV7-8 and TRBJ1-2): GAGVSQSPRYKVAKRGQDVALRCDPISGHVSLFWYQQALGQGPEFLTYFQNEAQLDKSGLPSDRFFAERPEGSVSTLKIQRTQQEDSAVYLCASSLGLTSGYTFGSGTRLTVV.

The chain employs TRBV7-3 and TRBJ2-3; D is possibly TRBD1 or TRBD2 (5 bases each). CDR3 length: 15 residues. CDR1 is SGHTA, CDR2 FQGTGA, per germline. V was pared by 0 bases and J by 0 bases, with 7 bases between. The CDR3 sequence is CASSLTGRSTDTQYF. DNA for the CDR3: TGTGCCAGCAGCTTAACGGGACGTAGCACAGATACGCAGTATTTT.

The V gene is TRBV4-3, the J gene TRBJ1-1, with D unresolved. V was clipped by 4 bases and J by 0 bases, with 6 bases between them. Germline CDR1 is LGHNA and CDR2 is YSLEER. This CDR3 is 13 amino acids long. CDR3 amino acids: CASSRNMNTEAFF. The CDR3 DNA reads as TGCGCCAGCAGCCGGAATATGAACACTGAAGCTTTCTTT.